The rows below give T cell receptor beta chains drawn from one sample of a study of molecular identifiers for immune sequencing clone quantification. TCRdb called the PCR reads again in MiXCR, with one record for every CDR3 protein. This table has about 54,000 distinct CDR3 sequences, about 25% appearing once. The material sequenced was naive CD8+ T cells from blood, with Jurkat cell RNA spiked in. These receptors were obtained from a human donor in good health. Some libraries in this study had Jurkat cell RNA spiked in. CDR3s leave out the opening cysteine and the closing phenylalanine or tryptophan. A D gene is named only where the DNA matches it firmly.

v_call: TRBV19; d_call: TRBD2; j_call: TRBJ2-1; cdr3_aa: ASSSSGADNEQF
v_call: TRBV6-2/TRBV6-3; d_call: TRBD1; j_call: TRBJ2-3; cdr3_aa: ASSDRVLSLGKKDTQY
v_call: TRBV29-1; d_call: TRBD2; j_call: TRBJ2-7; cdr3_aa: SAELGTSGVYEQY
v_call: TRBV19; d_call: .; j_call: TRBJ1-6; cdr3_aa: ASNQGAGNSPLH
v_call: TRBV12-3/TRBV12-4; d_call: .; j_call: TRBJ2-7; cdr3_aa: ASSHRVGPYEQY
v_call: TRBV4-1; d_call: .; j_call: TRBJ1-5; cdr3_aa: ASSQDGHNQPQH
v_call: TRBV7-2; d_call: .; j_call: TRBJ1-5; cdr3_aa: ASSLLPGQSNQPQH
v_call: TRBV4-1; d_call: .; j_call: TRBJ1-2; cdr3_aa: ASSQKQGGHGYT
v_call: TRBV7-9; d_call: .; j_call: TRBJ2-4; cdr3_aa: ATTWGGTNIQY
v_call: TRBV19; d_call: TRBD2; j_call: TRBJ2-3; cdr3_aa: ASSPRAGSTDTQY
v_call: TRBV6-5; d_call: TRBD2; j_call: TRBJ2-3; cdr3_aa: ASTTSGKSVTDTQY
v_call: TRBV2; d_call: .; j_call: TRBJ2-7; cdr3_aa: ASSELAAYEQY
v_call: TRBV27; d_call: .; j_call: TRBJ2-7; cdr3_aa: ASSPGNEQY